Reported below is one T cell receptor beta chain. Trimming took off 1 base at V and 3 bases at J, with 13 bases between the two ends. CDR1 and CDR2 from the germline V gene are MDHEN and SYDVKM. The CDR3 runs 16 residues. This entry is derived from a study of blood T cell repertoires in COVID-19. TCRdb's table, derived via immunoSEQ multiplex PCR, lists solely in-frame clones and lacks some. The sample lists around 380,000 clones, 81% occurring once. Sequencing used peripheral blood. This chain uses TRBV28 with TRBJ1-5; D remains ambiguous. This clonotype was obtained from a human donor with acute or convalescent COVID-19. The donor label of this sample is uncertain. Here the CDR3 DNA reads TGTGCCAGCAGTTTATTGCGGGCTTACCTCAATCAGCCCCAGCATTTT. Translating gives CASSLLRAYLNQPQHF.